These 27 T cell receptor beta chains were sequenced from one sample in a study of T-cell memory formation after mild COVID-19. TCRdb fed the 5' RACE reads into MiXCR, producing one record per CDR3 protein. The table has 500,000 to 600,000 distinct CDR3 sequences, over 15% seen once. The sequencing input was PBMCs or a T cell subset sorted from them (not recorded which). These receptors all come from an adult woman who had mild COVID-19 (a few samples of this study predate the infection). Cell type and time point are not known.

This clonotype was counted only a few times. This chain joins TRBV4-2 and TRBJ2-1; the match to TRBD2 covers 13 bases. V shed 4 bases and J 0 bases; nucleotides not matched to a gene: 12. This CDR3 spans 20 amino acids. Germline-derived CDR1 and CDR2 are LGHNA and YNFKEQ. The CDR3 DNA reads TGTGCCAGCAGCCGAAAACCGACTAGCGGGGGGTTTGTCTCCTACAATGAGCAGTTCTTC. The encoded protein is CASSRKPTSGGFVSYNEQFF.

The CDR3 nucleotides read TGTGCCAGCAGTGAAAATGAACCACCCAATGAGCAGTTCTTC. Translating it yields CASSENEPPNEQFF. The chain links TRBV25-1 to TRBJ2-1; D ambiguous. This CDR3 has 14 amino acids. The germline V gene has CDR1 MGHDK and CDR2 SYGVNS. The V and J ends lost 2 bases and 6 bases respectively, with 11 bases between them.

This clonotype was detected only a few times. The J gene is TRBJ2-1, the V gene TRBV20-1; possible D gene TRBD2, 7 bases. The CDR3 is 14 residues long. Germline lookup yields CDR1 DFQATT and CDR2 SNEGSKA (reference sequence). V was trimmed by 3 bases and J by 3 bases, leaving 12 bases between them. The chain's CDR3 is CSASKGGDYNEQFF. The CDR3 bases are TGCAGTGCTAGTAAAGGGGGGGACTACAATGAGCAGTTCTTC.

V gene TRBV9 combines with J gene TRBJ2-5; 9 nucleotides align to TRBD2. Losses at the gene ends were 3 bases for V and 5 bases for J; bases not matched to a gene: 5. The V gene's germline CDR1 is SGDLS and CDR2 YYNGEE. The CDR3 sequence is 14 residues long. CDR3 sequence: CASSAVAGEETQYF. DNA for the CDR3: TGTGCCAGCAGCGCGGTAGCGGGGGAGGAGACCCAGTACTTC.

This clonotype was found many times. An end of the junction does not agree with germline; a read error may underlie this. CDR3 bases: TGCGCCAGCAGCCAAGAAGACTCCGCCTCCGACGAGCAGTACTTC. Encoded protein: CASSQEDSASDEQYF. The V gene is TRBV4-3, the J gene TRBJ2-7; D gene unclear. CDR1 and CDR2 (germline): LGHNA, YSLEER. This CDR3 is 15 amino acids long.

V gene TRBV24-1 combines with J gene TRBJ1-2; D is undetermined. Germline V gene data show CDR1 as KGHDR and CDR2 as SFDVKD. The CDR3 length is 12 residues. V dropped 3 bases and J dropped 8 bases, with 9 bases sitting between them. The chain's CDR3 is CATSDHMGGYTF. The CDR3 nucleotides read TGTGCCACCAGTGATCACATGGGCGGCTACACCTTC.

This clonotype was observed at least ten times. The CDR3 sequence: CASTVAGPRDTQYF. In DNA form, the CDR3 reads TGTGCCAGTACGGTTGCAGGGCCGCGGGATACGCAGTATTTT. The chain links TRBV19 to TRBJ2-3; D is possibly TRBD1 (5 bases). Trimming pared 7 bases from V and 6 bases from J, leaving 17 bases between. CDR1 is LNHDA, CDR2 SQIVND, per germline (reference sequence). The CDR3 runs 14 residues. Full variable domain (missing parts from reference TRBV19 and TRBJ2-3): DGGITQSPKYLFRKEGQNVTLSCEQNLNHDAMYWYRQDPGQGLRLIYYSQIVNDFQKGDIAEGYSVSREKKESFPLTVTSAQKNPTAFYLCASTVAGPRDTQYFGPGTRLTVL.

The V and J genes are TRBV6-4 and TRBJ1-1; 7 positions match TRBD1. Trimming took 3 bases from V and 6 from J; bases not matched to a gene: 4. Germline CDR1 MRHNA, CDR2 SNTAGT. The CDR3 sequence is 13 residues long. The CDR3, as DNA: TGTGCCAGCAGTGATCGAGGGACAGCTGAAGCTTTCTTT. Its translation: CASSDRGTAEAFF.

V gene TRBV7-8 combines with J gene TRBJ1-2; D remains ambiguous. V was pared by 6 bases and J by 7 bases, with 15 bases between. This CDR3 contains 13 residues. Germline lookup yields CDR1 SGHVS and CDR2 FQNEAQ. The CDR3 loop is CASRESGSLGYTF. In DNA form, the CDR3 reads TGTGCCAGCAGAGAATCCGGGAGCCTTGGCTACACCTTC.

This sequence joins TRBV7-8 and TRBJ2-7; the match to TRBD2 covers 8 bases. Unmatched junction bases numbered 9, after V lost 7 bases and J lost 4 bases. From germline, CDR1 is SGHVS and CDR2 FQNEAQ. The CDR3 totals 14 residues. The CDR3 nucleotides read TGTGCCAGCACTCTTAGCGGGAAGGGGTACGAGCAGTACTTC. As protein: CASTLSGKGYEQYF.

This clonotype occurred a few times. CDR3 in DNA: TGTGCCACCAACTCGGGCAGTTCCTACGAGCAGTACTTC. It codes for CATNSGSSYEQYF. The genes are TRBV24-1 and TRBJ2-7; D is undetermined. CDR1 and CDR2 from the germline V gene are KGHDR and SFDVKD. The length of the CDR3 is 13 residues. Trimming took off 8 bases at V and 1 base at J, with 11 bases between the two ends.

This clonotype occurred a few times. V gene TRBV20-1 combines with J gene TRBJ2-1; no firm D call. Per the germline V gene, CDR1 is DFQATT and CDR2 is SNEGSKA (reference sequence). The V and J ends lost 1 base and 2 bases respectively, with 12 bases between them. The CDR3 contains 15 residues. The CDR3 reads CSARGEGPPYNEQFF. The DNA for the CDR3 is TGCAGTGCTAGAGGTGAAGGGCCTCCCTACAATGAGCAGTTCTTC.

This clonotype occurred many times. The rearrangement joins TRBV5-1 to TRBJ1-3, with D maybe TRBD1 (6 bases). Germline-derived CDR1 and CDR2 are SGHRS and YFSETQ. This CDR3 has 15 residues. V was clipped by 4 bases and J by 2 bases, with 13 bases between them. CDR3 coding DNA: TGCGCCAGCAGCCTGGACAGCCCCCCTGGAAACACCATATATTTT. Translated: CASSLDSPPGNTIYF.

CDR3 coding DNA: TGTGCCAGCAGCCAAGTCAGACAGGAATTGTTTTTT. Residues: CASSQVRQELFF. The chain joins TRBV14 to TRBJ1-4; D perhaps matches TRBD1 (6 bases). The CDR3 loop spans 12 amino acids. The ends were cut back, 1 base at V and 15 bases at J, with 12 bases in the middle. Germline values: CDR1 SGHDN, CDR2 FVKESK. The whole variable domain, filled in from reference TRBV14 and TRBJ1-4, reads EAGVTQFPSHSVIEKGQTVTLRCDPISGHDNLYWYRRVMGKEIKFLLHFVKESKQDESGMPNNRFLAERTGGTYSTLKVQPAELEDSGVYFCASSQVRQELFFGSGTQLSVL.

This chain connects TRBV5-4 to TRBJ2-1, with D perhaps TRBD2 (5 bases). Germline V gene lookup returns CDR1 SGHNT and CDR2 YYREEE (reference sequence). The CDR3 consists of 11 residues. The V end lost 4 bases, the J end lost 8 bases, and 7 bases lay between the germline ends. The CDR3 loop reads CASSQRYEQFF. The CDR3 DNA reads as TGTGCCAGCAGCCAGCGGTATGAGCAGTTCTTC.

The V call is TRBV3-1, the J call TRBJ2-3; no firm D call. The CDR3 contains 15 residues. The V end lost 5 bases, the J end lost 1 base, and 13 bases lay between the germline ends. Germline values: CDR1 LGHDT, CDR2 YNNKEL (reference sequence). CDR3 protein: CASSLARYGTDTQYF. CDR3 sequence (DNA): TGTGCCAGCAGCTTGGCGAGGTATGGCACAGATACGCAGTATTTT.

The rearrangement joins TRBV12-3 or TRBV12-4 to TRBJ2-1, with D perhaps matching TRBD1 or TRBD2 (5 bases each). With 9 bases removed from V and 7 bases from J, the gap between germline ends came to 16 bases. The CDR3 runs 13 residues. The CDR3, as DNA: TGTGCCAGTTGGGGGACCCGGGATAATGAGCAGTTCTTC. Its protein is CASWGTRDNEQFF.

This clonotype showed up just once. The chain combines TRBV6-6 with TRBJ2-3; 9 bases align to TRBD1. V lost 5 bases, J lost 6 bases, and 12 bases stayed unmatched. This CDR3 is built from 16 residues. Germline V gives CDR1 MNHNY, CDR2 SVGAGI (reference sequence). CDR3 loop: CASSKGQGGRGDTQYF. The CDR3 coding sequence is TGTGCCAGCAGTAAGGGACAGGGAGGTCGAGGTGATACGCAGTATTTT.

V usage is TRBV30 and J usage is TRBJ1-6; D might be TRBD1 (5 bases). This CDR3 contains 13 residues. The V gene's germline CDR1 is GTSNPN and CDR2 SVGIG (reference sequence). V lost 4 bases to trimming and J lost 9 bases, with 13 bases between them. CDR3 loop: CAWKDGGFSPLHF. CDR3 in DNA: TGTGCCTGGAAAGATGGGGGATTTTCACCCCTCCACTTT. Using reference TRBV30 and TRBJ1-6 for the parts outside the CDR3, the full variable domain is SQTIHQWPATLVQPVGSPLSLECTVEGTSNPNLYWYRQAAGRGLQLLFYSVGIGQISSEVPQNLSASRPQDRQFILSSKKLLLSDSGFYLCAWKDGGFSPLHFGNGTRLTVT.

This clonotype was seen only once. The V gene is TRBV4-3, the J gene TRBJ2-1, with D maybe TRBD2 (6 bases). The CDR3 has 15 residues. Deletions cut 3 bases from V and 7 bases from J, with 16 bases between. Germline lookup yields CDR1 LGHNA and CDR2 YSLEER. CDR3 in amino acids: CASSQGLGRENEQFF. CDR3 coding DNA: TGCGCCAGCAGCCAGGGACTGGGCCGGGAAAATGAGCAGTTCTTC.

The sample holds a few counts of this clonotype. This rearrangement joins TRBV7-2 to TRBJ2-3; perhaps TRBD1 as D (5 bases). The ends were cut back, 1 base at V and 4 bases at J, with 12 bases in the middle. CDR1 and CDR2 from the germline V gene are SGHTA and FQGNSA. The CDR3 loop spans 15 amino acids. CDR3 in DNA: TGTGCCAGCAGCTTAGGCTACTCCAGGGCAGATACGCAGTATTTT. The encoded protein is CASSLGYSRADTQYF.

The rearrangement uses TRBV7-9 and TRBJ2-3; D call uncertain. The length of the CDR3 is 15 residues. Germline CDR1 is SEHNR and CDR2 is FQNEAQ (reference sequence). Trimming took 1 base from V and 0 from J, leaving 8 bases between them. The CDR3, as DNA: TGTGCCAGCAGCTTAGAACCTACTAGCACAGATACGCAGTATTTT. Amino acid sequence: CASSLEPTSTDTQYF.

CDR3 loop: CATGNTDTQYF. For the CDR3, the DNA is TGTGCCACGGGGAATACAGATACGCAGTATTTT. The chain recombines TRBV15 with TRBJ2-3; D gene unclear. The germline V gene encodes CDR1 LNHNV and CDR2 YYDKDF (reference sequence). Trimming took off 9 bases at V and 3 bases at J, with 7 bases between the two ends. The CDR3 runs 11 residues.

The J gene is TRBJ2-3, the V gene TRBV5-6, with D uncertain. The CDR3 is 13 residues long. Germline V gene data show CDR1 as SGHDT and CDR2 as YYEEEE. Trimming cost V 7 bases and J 3 bases, with 12 bases left between them. The CDR3 sequence: CASRLSWTDTQYF. CDR3 DNA: TGTGCCAGCCGACTTTCGTGGACAGATACGCAGTATTTT.

This clonotype was detected a few times. The chain joins TRBV5-1 to TRBJ1-3, with D tentatively TRBD1 (5 bases). The CDR3 runs 15 residues. Trimming took off 1 base at V and 2 bases at J, with 10 bases between the two ends. Germline CDR1 is SGHRS and CDR2 is YFSETQ. Here the CDR3 DNA reads TGCGCCAGCAGCTTGCAGGGCAGTACTGGAAACACCATATATTTT. It codes for CASSLQGSTGNTIYF. The full variable domain, in which reference TRBV5-1 and TRBJ1-3 provide the parts outside the CDR3, is KAGVTQTPRYLIKTRGQQVTLSCSPISGHRSVSWYQQTPGQGLQFLFEYFSETQRNKGNFPGRFSGRQFSNSRSEMNVSTLELGDSALYLCASSLQGSTGNTIYFGEGSWLTVV.

The chain carries TRBV29-1 and TRBJ2-7, with 7 positions matching TRBD1. V shed 7 bases and J 4 bases; nucleotides not matched to a gene: 16. This CDR3 has 15 amino acids. From germline, CDR1 is SQVTM and CDR2 ANQGSEA. The DNA for the CDR3 is TGCAGCGCGTGGGGATGGTGGACAGGTGTGTACGAGCAGTACTTC. Translation: CSAWGWWTGVYEQYF.

This clonotype was seen more than once but under ten times. The genes are TRBV12-3 or TRBV12-4 and TRBJ2-2; no definite D call. This CDR3 has 13 amino acids. Deletions cut 6 bases from V and 6 bases from J, with 11 bases between. CDR3 sequence: CASSPYSPGELFF. CDR3 DNA sequence: TGTGCCAGCAGCCCATACAGCCCCGGGGAGCTGTTTTTT.